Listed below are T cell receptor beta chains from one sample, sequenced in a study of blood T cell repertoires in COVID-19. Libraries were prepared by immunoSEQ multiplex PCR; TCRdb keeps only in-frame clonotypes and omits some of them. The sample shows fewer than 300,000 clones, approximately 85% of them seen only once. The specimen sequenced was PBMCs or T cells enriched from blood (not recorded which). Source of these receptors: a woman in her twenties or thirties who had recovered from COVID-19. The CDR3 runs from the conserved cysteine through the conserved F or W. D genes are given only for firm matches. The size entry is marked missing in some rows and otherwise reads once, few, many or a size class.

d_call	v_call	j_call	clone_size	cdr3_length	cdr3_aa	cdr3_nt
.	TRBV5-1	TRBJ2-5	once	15	CASSLVAGAKETQYF	TGCGCCAGCAGCTTAGTCGCGGGGGCCAAAGAGACCCAGTACTTC
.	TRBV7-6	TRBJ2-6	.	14	CASSLRYGANVLTF	TGTGCCAGCAGCTTACGTTATGGGGCCAACGTCCTGACTTTC
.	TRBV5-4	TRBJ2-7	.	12	CASSLKGNEQYF	TGTGCCAGCAGCTTGAAGGGGAACGAGCAGTACTTC
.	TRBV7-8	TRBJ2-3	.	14	CASSLSSPTDTQYF	TGTGCCAGCAGCCTAAGCTCACCCACAGATACGCAGTATTTT
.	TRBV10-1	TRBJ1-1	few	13	CASSDNRDTEAFF	TGCGCCAGCAGTGATAACAGGGATACTGAAGCTTTCTTT
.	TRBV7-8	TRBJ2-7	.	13	CASSPGSTYEQYF	TGTGCCAGCAGCCCCGGGTCGACCTACGAGCAGTACTTC
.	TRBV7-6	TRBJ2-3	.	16	CASSSDGVGGADTQYF	TGTGCCAGCAGCTCAGATGGCGTAGGGGGGGCAGATACGCAGTATTTT
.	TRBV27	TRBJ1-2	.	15	CASRSGTGGTYGYTF	TGTGCCAGCAGATCCGGGACGGGGGGTACCTATGGCTACACCTTC
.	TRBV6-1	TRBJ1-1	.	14	CASSYRRGNTEAFF	TGTGCCAGCAGTTATAGGCGGGGGAACACTGAAGCTTTCTTT
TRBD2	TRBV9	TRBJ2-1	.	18	CASSARIVSGRAYNEQFF	TGTGCCAGCAGCGCCCGTATAGTTAGCGGGAGGGCCTACAATGAGCAGTTCTTC
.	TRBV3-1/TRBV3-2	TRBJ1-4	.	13	CASSQRSNEKLFF	TGTGCCAGCAGCCAACGGTCTAATGAAAAACTGTTTTTT
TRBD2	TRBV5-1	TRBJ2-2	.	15	CASSLMGGDTGELFF	TGCGCCAGCAGCTTGATGGGAGGGGACACCGGGGAGCTGTTTTTT
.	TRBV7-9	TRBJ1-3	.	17	CASSSTHLQGEGNTIYF	TGTGCCAGCAGCTCGACCCACCTACAGGGAGAGGGAAACACCATATATTTT
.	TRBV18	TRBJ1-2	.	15	CASSLQGEGNYGYTF	TGTGCCAGCTCATTACAGGGAGAGGGTAACTATGGCTACACCTTC
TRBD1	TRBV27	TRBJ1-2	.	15	CASSPGTGGNYGYTF	TGTGCCAGCAGCCCTGGGACAGGGGGGAACTATGGCTACACCTTC
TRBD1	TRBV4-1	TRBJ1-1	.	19	CASSQTPQGVVGGDTEAFF	TGCGCCAGCAGCCAAACACCGCAGGGGGTGGTGGGTGGGGACACTGAAGCTTTCTTT
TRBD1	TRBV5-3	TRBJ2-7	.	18	CARSLDTLDRDLSYEQYF	TGTGCCAGAAGCTTGGATACCCTCGACAGGGATCTCTCCTACGAGCAGTACTTC
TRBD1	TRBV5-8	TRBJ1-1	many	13	CASRQGGSTEAFF	TGTGCCAGCCGACAGGGCGGGTCCACTGAAGCTTTCTTT
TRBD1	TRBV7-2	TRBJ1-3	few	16	CASSLRGQGYGNTIYF	TGTGCCAGCAGCTTACGGGGACAGGGTTACGGAAACACCATATATTTT
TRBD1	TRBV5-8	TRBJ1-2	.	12	CASSWTGYGYTF	TGTGCCAGCAGCTGGACAGGGTATGGCTACACCTTC
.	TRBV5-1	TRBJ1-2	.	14	CASRRWGRDYGYTF	TGCGCCAGCAGGAGATGGGGCCGTGACTATGGCTACACCTTC
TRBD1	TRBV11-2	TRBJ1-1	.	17	CASSPVRPGQPNTEAFF	TGTGCCAGCAGCCCCGTTAGACCGGGACAGCCAAACACTGAAGCTTTCTTT
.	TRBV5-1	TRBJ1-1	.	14	CASGLGYGGSEAFF	TGCGCCAGCGGACTGGGGTATGGGGGGTCCGAAGCTTTCTTT
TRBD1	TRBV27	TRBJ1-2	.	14	CASSSRDRGFGYTF	TGTGCCAGCAGTTCCCGGGACAGGGGGTTCGGCTACACCTTC
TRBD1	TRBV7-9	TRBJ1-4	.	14	CASSRTGSYEKLFF	TGTGCCAGCAGCCGGACAGGCTCTTACGAAAAACTGTTTTTT
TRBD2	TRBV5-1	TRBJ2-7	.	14	CASQTSGASYEQYF	TGCGCCAGCCAGACTAGCGGGGCATCCTACGAGCAGTACTTC
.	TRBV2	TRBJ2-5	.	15	CASNGLTTQWETQYF	TGTGCCAGCAACGGACTCACAACCCAATGGGAGACCCAGTACTTC
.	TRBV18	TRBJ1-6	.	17	CASSSDSMSSYNSPLHF	TGTGCCAGCTCGTCTGACTCCATGAGCTCCTATAATTCACCCCTCCACTTT
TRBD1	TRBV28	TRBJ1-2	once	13	CASRVDRNYGYTF	TGTGCCAGCAGAGTGGACAGGAACTATGGCTACACCTTC
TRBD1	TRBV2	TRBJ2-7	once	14	CASTKQGGPHEQYF	TGTGCCAGCACCAAACAGGGGGGTCCCCACGAGCAGTACTTC
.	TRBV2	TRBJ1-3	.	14	CASRVDFPGNTIYF	TGTGCCAGCAGGGTAGATTTCCCTGGAAACACCATATATTTT
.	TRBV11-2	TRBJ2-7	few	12	CASSLGSAEQYF	TGTGCCAGCAGCTTAGGTAGCGCTGAGCAGTACTTC
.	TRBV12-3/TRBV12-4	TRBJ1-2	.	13	CASSFRGTSGYTF	TGTGCCAGCAGTTTTAGGGGAACGAGTGGCTACACCTTC
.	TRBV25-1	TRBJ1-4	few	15	CASSAVGHVDEKLFF	TGTGCCAGCAGTGCGGTGGGACACGTCGATGAAAAACTGTTTTTT
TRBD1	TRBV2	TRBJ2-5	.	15	CASSALTGVQETQYF	TGTGCCAGCAGTGCGTTGACAGGGGTTCAAGAGACCCAGTACTTC
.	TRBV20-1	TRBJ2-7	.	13	CSASGTGGGEQYF	TGCAGTGCTAGTGGCACAGGGGGGGGCGAGCAGTACTTC
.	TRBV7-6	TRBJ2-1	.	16	CASSLGGALSYNEQFF	TGTGCCAGCAGCTTAGGCGGGGCTCTCTCCTACAATGAGCAGTTCTTC
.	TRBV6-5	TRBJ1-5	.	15	CASSYLVTVNQPQHF	TGTGCCAGCAGTTACCTGGTGACAGTTAATCAGCCCCAGCATTTT
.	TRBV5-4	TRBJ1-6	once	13	CASSLEGDSPLHF	TGTGCCAGCAGCTTGGAGGGGGATTCACCCCTCCACTTT
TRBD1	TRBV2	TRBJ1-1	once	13	CASIGQGNTEAFF	TGTGCCAGCATTGGACAGGGGAACACTGAAGCTTTCTTT
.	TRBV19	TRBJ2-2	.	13	CASRLAGTGELFF	TGTGCCAGTAGGCTTGCAGGCACCGGGGAGCTGTTTTTT
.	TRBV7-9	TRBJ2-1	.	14	CASSLVRGYNEQFF	TGTGCCAGCAGCTTAGTAAGGGGCTACAATGAGCAGTTCTTC
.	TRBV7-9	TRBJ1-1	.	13	CASSSAGARSAFF	TGTGCCAGCAGCTCGGCAGGGGCCAGGAGCGCTTTCTTT
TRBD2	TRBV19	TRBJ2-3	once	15	CASSPVAGAANTQYF	TGTGCCAGTAGTCCAGTAGCGGGAGCCGCAAATACGCAGTATTTT
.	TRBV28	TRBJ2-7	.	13	CASRNSLNYEQYF	TGTGCCAGCAGAAACAGCTTGAATTACGAGCAGTACTTC